This entry describes one T cell receptor beta chain. Its antigen is not yet known. The sample holds no much larger clone one base away, and base qualities are not on file. This specimen comes from a study of T-cell memory formation after mild COVID-19 (dated by TCRdb to about 2021). About the study as a whole: TCR sequence clusters from the two donors were found to be largely donor specific. Longitudinal TCRalpha and TCRbeta repertoire sequencing tracked T-cell clones expanding and contracting after mild COVID-19 in a couple of donors. Two young, previously healthy adult volunteers made up the cohort, one male and one female. Broad study findings and their caveats: From day 15 to 85, contracting clones showed balanced CD4/CD8 phenotypes, whereas a second wave of clones that expanded from day 15 to 37 leaned towards CD4+. Some responding clones were found in pre-infection memory, which suggests that pre-existing cross-reactive memory T cells took part in the SARS-CoV-2 response. SARS-CoV-2 specificity of the second-wave clones peaking on day 37 was not confirmed. Contracting CD4+ clones turned up mainly in the CM and EM memory subsets, whereas EMRA was where CD8+ clones were enriched. Only two mild cases were covered by the study, and larger cohorts that include severe cases with pre-infection samples were considered necessary.

The CDR3, cysteine through phenylalanine, is 14 amino acids long. Kept here is only the CDR3 DNA, which spans 42 bases and is read in frame from base 1. Trimming takes 8 bases off V and 5 bases off J; junction bases not matched to a gene: 8. PBMCs were isolated by Ficoll-Paque density gradient centrifugation. Instrument used: Illumina NovaSeq 6000. cDNA libraries for TCRalpha and TCRbeta were prepared by 5'RACE using constant-segment primers, with sample barcodes and unique molecular identifiers added. RNA was extracted from every sample with Trizol reagent. Library amplification was performed in two PCR steps, and a second sample barcode and Illumina TruSeq adapters were introduced in the second step. The libraries were sequenced on an Illumina NovaSeq using 2 x 150 bp paired-end reads. Regarding the original processing steps: Demultiplexing of reads and collapsing into UMI-guided consensus sequences were performed with migec v1.2.7. Using mixcr v2.1.11, UMI consensuses were aligned to TRA and TRB V and J templates and then assembled into clonotypes. Expanded or contracted clonotypes were those called significant by both edgeR and NoisET, with noise models trained on biological replicates. For edgeR calls, the cutoffs were a false discovery rate-adjusted p below 0.01 and a log2 fold-change threshold of 1. PCA with hierarchical clustering of max-normalized trajectories of the 1000 most abundant clonotypes was used as exploratory dynamics analysis. Separately sequenced CD4+ and CD8+ repertoires were used to assign the CD4 or CD8 phenotype of responding clones. TCRdb reprocessing: public reads trimmed at Q25 with fastp, clones called with MiXCR, in-frame beta chains kept. For every CDR3 protein sequence, its rows merge into one entry that carries the most common genes and DNA. TCRdb assigned the V and J calls; the authors' analysis was not used. For this sample there are about 360,000 distinct CDR3 sequences; around 14% appear just once. The top ten clones comprise under 25% of the sample.

The clonotype comes from a man between 18 and 35 years old who had mild COVID-19 (a few samples of this study predate the infection). The sample titles of this study are shuffled in the database, so cell type and time point are left out; the donor was told from shared clones. Sequenced sample: PBMCs or a T cell subset sorted from them (not recorded which). Rearrangement joined TRBV12-3 or TRBV12-4 to TRBJ2-5, with 10 central nucleotides matching TRBD2. The CDR3 in this case is CASGASGGVETQYF. The nucleotides are TGTGCCAGCGGTGCCAGCGGGGGGGTTGAGACCCAGTACTTC.